This is a list of T cell receptor beta chains from one sample in a study of blood T cell repertoires in COVID-19. Measured with immunoSEQ multiplex PCR; TCRdb has only the in-frame clones, and not every one. Among about 200,000 clones listed, 85% to 90% were seen once. The specimen sequenced was peripheral blood. These receptors were collected from a man of 80 years or more with acute or convalescent COVID-19. CDR3s include the opening cysteine and the closing phenylalanine or tryptophan. D genes are given only for firm matches. Size tells how often a clone was seen (once, few, many) or the class of an expanded clone, and some rows leave it out.

v_call: TRBV5-6; j_call: TRBJ2-5; clone_size: few; cdr3_length: 13; d_call: .; cdr3_nt: TGTGCCAGCAGCTACCGGAGTGAAGAGACCCAGTACTTC; cdr3_aa: CASSYRSEETQYF
v_call: TRBV28; j_call: TRBJ2-3; clone_size: .; cdr3_length: 14; d_call: TRBD1; cdr3_nt: TGTGCCAGCAGTGACAGGGTGGGGGAAGATACGCAGTATTTT; cdr3_aa: CASSDRVGEDTQYF
v_call: TRBV29-1; j_call: TRBJ1-4; clone_size: once; cdr3_length: 17; d_call: .; cdr3_nt: TGCAGCGTTGTCGGTTTAGGGCTAGGTCTGGGGGGTGAAAAACTGTTTTTT; cdr3_aa: CSVVGLGLGLGGEKLFF
v_call: TRBV27; j_call: TRBJ1-5; clone_size: .; cdr3_length: 15; d_call: .; cdr3_nt: TGTGCCAGCAGCATGAGAGGGGGAGGCAATCAGCCCCAGCATTTT; cdr3_aa: CASSMRGGGNQPQHF
v_call: TRBV19; j_call: TRBJ1-1; clone_size: .; cdr3_length: 11; d_call: .; cdr3_nt: TGTGCCAGTAGGAGCAACACTGAAGCTTTCTTT; cdr3_aa: CASRSNTEAFF
v_call: TRBV19; j_call: TRBJ1-1; clone_size: .; cdr3_length: 14; d_call: TRBD1; cdr3_nt: TGTGCCAGTATCGAGACAGGGCGTAGCACTGAAGCTTTCTTT; cdr3_aa: CASIETGRSTEAFF
v_call: TRBV28; j_call: TRBJ2-1; clone_size: .; cdr3_length: 15; d_call: .; cdr3_nt: TGTGCCAGCAGTTTACCTCAGGACTTCTTCAATGAGCAGTTCTTC; cdr3_aa: CASSLPQDFFNEQFF
v_call: TRBV7-7; j_call: TRBJ2-1; clone_size: once; cdr3_length: 15; d_call: TRBD2; cdr3_nt: TGTGCCAGCAGCTTAGTGGCTAGCGGGAGCAATGAGCAGTTCTTC; cdr3_aa: CASSLVASGSNEQFF
v_call: TRBV6-6; j_call: TRBJ2-5; clone_size: .; cdr3_length: 16; d_call: .; cdr3_nt: TGTGCCAGCAGACACATGGACAGGGAGGGAAAAGAGACCCAGTACTTC; cdr3_aa: CASRHMDREGKETQYF
v_call: TRBV18; j_call: TRBJ1-3; clone_size: .; cdr3_length: 16; d_call: TRBD1; cdr3_nt: TGTGCCAGCTCACCACGGGGACAGGGACTTGGACACACCATATATTTT; cdr3_aa: CASSPRGQGLGHTIYF
v_call: TRBV7-3; j_call: TRBJ2-3; clone_size: .; cdr3_length: 15; d_call: .; cdr3_nt: TGTGCCAGCAGTAATCAGGGCCTCTACACAGATACGCAGTATTTT; cdr3_aa: CASSNQGLYTDTQYF
v_call: TRBV7-2; j_call: TRBJ1-5; clone_size: once; cdr3_length: 14; d_call: .; cdr3_nt: TGTGCCAGCAGCTTAGACCGAGGCGGTCAGCCCCAGCATTTT; cdr3_aa: CASSLDRGGQPQHF
v_call: TRBV29-1; j_call: TRBJ1-4; clone_size: few; cdr3_length: 17; d_call: TRBD1; cdr3_nt: TGCAGCGTTGAAAAAGAACTAACCGGGACAGGCTTGGGAAAACTGTTTTTT; cdr3_aa: CSVEKELTGTGLGKLFF
v_call: TRBV5-8; j_call: TRBJ2-1; clone_size: .; cdr3_length: 15; d_call: .; cdr3_nt: TGTGCCAGCAGCCCGGACTTGGACAGCTACAATGAGCAGTTCTTC; cdr3_aa: CASSPDLDSYNEQFF
v_call: TRBV29-1; j_call: TRBJ1-1; clone_size: .; cdr3_length: 12; d_call: TRBD1; cdr3_nt: TGCAGCGTTGAGACAGGGTGGACTGAAGCTTTCTTT; cdr3_aa: CSVETGWTEAFF